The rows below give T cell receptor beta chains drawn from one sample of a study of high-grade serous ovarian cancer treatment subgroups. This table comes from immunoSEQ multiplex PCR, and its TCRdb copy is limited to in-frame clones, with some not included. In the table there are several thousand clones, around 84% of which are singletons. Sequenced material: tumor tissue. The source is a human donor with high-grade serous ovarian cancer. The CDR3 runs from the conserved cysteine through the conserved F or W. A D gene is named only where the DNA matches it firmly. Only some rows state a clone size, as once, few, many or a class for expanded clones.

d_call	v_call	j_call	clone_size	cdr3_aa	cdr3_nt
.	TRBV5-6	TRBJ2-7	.	CASSLVPASSYEQYF	TGTGCCAGCAGCTTGGTTCCGGCTAGCAGCTACGAGCAGTACTTC
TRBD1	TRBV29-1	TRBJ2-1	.	CSVGGRDRNEQFF	TGCAGCGTTGGGGGCAGGGACAGGAATGAGCAGTTCTTC
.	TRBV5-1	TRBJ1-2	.	CASSLELQTYTF	TGCGCCAGCAGCTTGGAACTTCAGACCTACACCTTC
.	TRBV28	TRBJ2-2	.	CASSLRSGELFF	TGTGCCAGCAGCCTACGGTCCGGGGAGCTGTTTTTT
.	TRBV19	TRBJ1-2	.	CASSIAGENYGYTF	TGTGCCAGTAGTATCGCGGGGGAAAACTATGGCTACACCTTC
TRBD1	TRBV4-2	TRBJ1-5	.	CASSQEVGQGYSNQPQHF	TGTGCCAGCAGCCAAGAGGTGGGACAGGGGTATAGCAATCAGCCCCAGCATTTT
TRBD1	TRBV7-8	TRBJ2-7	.	CASSLVRDSSYEQYF	TGTGCCAGCAGCTTGGTCCGGGACAGCTCCTACGAGCAGTACTTC
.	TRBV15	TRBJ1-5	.	CATNKGTGAPQPQHF	TGTGCCACCAACAAAGGGACGGGTGCGCCTCAGCCCCAGCATTTT
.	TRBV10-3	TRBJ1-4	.	CATSRGSQATNEKLFF	TGTGCCACCTCGCGCGGGAGCCAAGCAACTAATGAAAAACTGTTTTTT
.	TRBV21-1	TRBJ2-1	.	CASSSDRGPSYNEQFF	TGTGCCAGCAGCTCTGACAGGGGACCTTCCTACAATGAGCAGTTCTTC
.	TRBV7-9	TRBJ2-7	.	CASSLGPGPEEQYF	TGTGCCAGCAGCTTAGGACCTGGGCCAGAGGAGCAGTACTTC
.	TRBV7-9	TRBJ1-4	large	CASTIGATNEKLFF	TGTGCCAGCACTATCGGTGCAACTAATGAAAAACTGTTTTTT
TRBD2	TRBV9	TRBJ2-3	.	CASSAGGADTQYF	TGTGCCAGCAGCGCGGGGGGGGCAGATACGCAGTATTTT